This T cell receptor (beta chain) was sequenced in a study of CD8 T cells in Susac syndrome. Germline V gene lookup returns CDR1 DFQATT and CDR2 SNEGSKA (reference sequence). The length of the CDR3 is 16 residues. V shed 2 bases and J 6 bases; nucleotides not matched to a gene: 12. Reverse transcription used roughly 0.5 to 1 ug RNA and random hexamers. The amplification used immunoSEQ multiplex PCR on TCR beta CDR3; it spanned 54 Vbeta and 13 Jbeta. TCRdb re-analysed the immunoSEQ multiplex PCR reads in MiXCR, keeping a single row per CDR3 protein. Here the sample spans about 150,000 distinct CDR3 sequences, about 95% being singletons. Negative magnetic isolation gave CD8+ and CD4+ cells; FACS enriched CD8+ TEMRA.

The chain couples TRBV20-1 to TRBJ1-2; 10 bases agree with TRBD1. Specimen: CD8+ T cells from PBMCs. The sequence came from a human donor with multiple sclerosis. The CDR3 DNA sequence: TGCAGTGCTAGATTCCACGGGACAGGGGAGGGCGATGGCTACACCTTC. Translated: CSARFHGTGEGDGYTF.